This TCR beta chain was sequenced for a study of CD8+ T cells in alopecia areata. Study at large: Treatment comprised oral tofacitinib, 5 to 10 mg twice daily, in treated patients.

In each case, RNA was isolated and then reverse transcribed into cDNA as the sequencing template. Using immunoSEQ multiplex PCR, the repertoire was profiled, and TCRdb retains in-frame clones only, with some absent. In the table there are roughly 150,000 clones, more than 45% of which are singletons. Remarks on this clone: Its antigen is undetermined.

The germline V gene encodes CDR1 GTSNPN and CDR2 SVGIG (reference sequence). The germline V and J ends were trimmed by 2 bases and 12 bases, with 11 bases remaining between them. The CDR3 spans 11 residues. Peripheral blood and lesional scalp punch biopsies were taken from alopecia areata patients. The researchers isolated CD4+ and CD8+ T cells from PBMCs by sorting. Points from the study as a whole: Compared with normal scalp, lesional scalp had higher clonality and more expanded CD8+ clones.

V is TRBV30 and J is TRBJ2-1; D gene ambiguous. The input for sequencing was CD8+ T cells sorted from blood, taken at week 0. The receptor was derived from a human donor with alopecia areata. The CDR3 is CAWSPGFGQFF. The CDR3 DNA sequence: TGTGCCTGGAGTCCGGGCTTTGGGCAGTTCTTC.